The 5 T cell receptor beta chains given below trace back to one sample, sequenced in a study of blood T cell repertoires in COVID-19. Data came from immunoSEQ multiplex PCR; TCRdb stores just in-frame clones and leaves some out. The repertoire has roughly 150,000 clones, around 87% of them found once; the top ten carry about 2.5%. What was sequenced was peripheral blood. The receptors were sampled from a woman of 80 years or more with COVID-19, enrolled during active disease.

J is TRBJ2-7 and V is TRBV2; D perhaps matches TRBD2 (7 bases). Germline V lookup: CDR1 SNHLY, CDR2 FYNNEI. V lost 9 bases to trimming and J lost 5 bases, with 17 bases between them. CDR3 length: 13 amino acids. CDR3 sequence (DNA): TGTGCCAGTAGGGGGGGTGGCAGGGACGAGCAGTACTTC. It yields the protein CASRGGGRDEQYF.

The chain's CDR3 is CASSLGTGVPYEQYF. CDR3 sequence (DNA): TGTGCCAGCAGCTTGGGGACAGGTGTCCCCTACGAGCAGTACTTC. V usage is TRBV5-4 and J usage is TRBJ2-7; 7 bases are shared with TRBD1. Unmatched junction bases numbered 5, after V lost 0 bases and J lost 2 bases. Looked up from germline, CDR1 is SGHNT and CDR2 is YYREEE (reference sequence). The CDR3 is made up of 15 amino acids. Using reference TRBV5-4 and TRBJ2-7 for the parts outside the CDR3, the full variable domain is ETGVTQSPTHLIKTRGQQVTLRCSSQSGHNTVSWYQQALGQGPQFIFQYYREEENGRGNFPPRFSGLQFPNYSSELNVNALELDDSALYLCASSLGTGVPYEQYFGPGTRLTVT.

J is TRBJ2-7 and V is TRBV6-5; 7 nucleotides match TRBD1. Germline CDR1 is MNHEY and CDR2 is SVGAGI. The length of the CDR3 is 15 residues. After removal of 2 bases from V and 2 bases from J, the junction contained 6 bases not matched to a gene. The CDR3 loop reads CASSYEGARAYEQYF. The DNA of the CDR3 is TGTGCCAGCAGTTACGAGGGGGCGCGAGCCTACGAGCAGTACTTC.

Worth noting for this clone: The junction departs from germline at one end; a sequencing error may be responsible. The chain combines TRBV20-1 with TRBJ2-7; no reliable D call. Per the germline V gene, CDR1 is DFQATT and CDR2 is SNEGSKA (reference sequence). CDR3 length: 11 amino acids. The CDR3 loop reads CSPSARYEQYF. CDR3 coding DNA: TGCAGTCCTAGTGCCCGCTACGAGCAGTACTTC.

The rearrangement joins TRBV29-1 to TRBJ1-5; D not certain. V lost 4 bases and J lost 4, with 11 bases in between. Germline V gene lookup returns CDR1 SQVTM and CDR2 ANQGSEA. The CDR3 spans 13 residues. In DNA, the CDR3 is TGCAGCGTTGTTCTCGGGGTAAATCAGCCCCAGCATTTT. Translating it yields CSVVLGVNQPQHF.